The sequence of this TCR beta chain was determined in a study of shared clonotypes between healthy human individuals. Naive CD4+ cells were CD45RA-selected; the remaining cells were memory. Every subset had its genomic DNA shared out evenly among several immunoSEQ plates. The repertoire was sequenced with immunoSEQ multiplex PCR; TCRdb's copy has only in-frame clones and lacks some. The data hold approximately 980,000 clones, with 76% observed a single time. After removal of 7 bases from V and 0 bases from J, the junction contained 6 bases not matched to a gene. The germline V gene has CDR1 MNHNS and CDR2 SASEGT. This CDR3 is 15 amino acids long.

The source material was memory CD4+ T cells sorted from blood. Documented subset: CD45RA-negative fraction. This TCR derives from a man aged 18 to 30 in good health. V and J are TRBV6-1 and TRBJ2-7; 10 bases are a match to TRBD1. The CDR3 is CASNSRDRGSYEQYF. In nucleotides, the CDR3 is TGTGCCAGCAATTCCCGGGACAGGGGCTCCTACGAGCAGTACTTC.